The 19 T cell receptor beta chains below were found in one sample sequenced in a study of T cells in localized non-small cell lung cancer. Sequencing was performed with immunoSEQ multiplex PCR; in TCRdb, only in-frame clones are kept and a portion is missing. The sample holds some 50,000 clones; approximately 88% are singletons and the top ten take 17%. The material sequenced was peripheral blood mononuclear cells, taken before any cancer treatment. All receptors derive from a man aged 35 to 70 with stage III lung adenocarcinoma.

CDR3 coding DNA: TGTGCCAGCAGGACTAGCAATCAGCCCCAGCATTTT. This sequence encodes CASRTSNQPQHF. The V call is TRBV28, the J call TRBJ1-5; D unresolved. The CDR3 is made up of 12 amino acids. V was trimmed by 6 bases and J by 0 bases, leaving 3 bases between them. Germline V lookup: CDR1 MDHEN, CDR2 SYDVKM.

V and J are TRBV19 and TRBJ2-1; TRBD1 is a possible D gene (8 bases). The V end lost 5 bases, the J end lost 15 bases, and 26 bases lay between the germline ends. The CDR3 has 15 residues. Per germline, CDR1 LNHDA and CDR2 SQIVND (reference sequence). The CDR3 loop is CASSLGTTGGVTPFF. Written as DNA, the CDR3 is TGTGCCAGTAGTTTGGGGACTACAGGGGGGGTTACTCCGTTCTTC. Together with reference TRBV19 and TRBJ2-1, the CDR3 gives the full variable domain: DGGITQSPKYLFRKEGQNVTLSCEQNLNHDAMYWYRQDPGQGLRLIYYSQIVNDFQKGDIAEGYSVSREKKESFPLTVTSAQKNPTAFYLCASSLGTTGGVTPFFGPGTRLTVL.

This chain uses TRBV5-6 with TRBJ2-5, with a tentative D call TRBD1 (5 bases). There are 14 residues in the CDR3. Trimming took off 4 bases at V and 5 bases at J, with 15 bases between the two ends. The germline gives CDR1 SGHDT, CDR2 YYEEEE. CDR3 residues: CASSIQQEWETQYF. The CDR3 nucleotides are TGTGCCAGCAGCATCCAACAGGAATGGGAGACCCAGTACTTC.

V gene TRBV4-2 combines with J gene TRBJ1-1; no firm D call. The CDR3 runs 14 residues. Germline loops: CDR1 LGHNA, CDR2 YNFKEQ. V dropped 0 bases and J dropped 6 bases, with 11 bases sitting between them. The CDR3 region is CASSQESVGAEAFF. The CDR3 DNA is TGTGCCAGCAGCCAAGAATCCGTCGGGGCTGAAGCTTTCTTT.

The chain is built from TRBV2 and TRBJ2-1; 8 positions agree with TRBD2. The trim removed 4 bases at V and 4 bases at J, leaving 6 bases unmatched. Germline values: CDR1 SNHLY, CDR2 FYNNEI. The CDR3 runs to 15 residues. The CDR3 DNA is TGTGCCAGCAGTGTATCGGGACTAGTTTACAATGAGCAGTTCTTC. It encodes CASSVSGLVYNEQFF.

The CDR3 nucleotides are TGTGCCATCAGCGCCGGGACAGGGGGCTCCGGGAATACGCAGTATTTT. It is translated as CAISAGTGGSGNTQYF. The V and J genes are TRBV10-3 and TRBJ2-3, with 12 bases aligning to TRBD1. The CDR3 extends over 16 amino acids. The junction had 11 bases not matched to a gene; V was cut back by 6 bases and J by 7 bases. The germline CDR1 and CDR2 sequences are ENHRY and SYGVKD.

The chain has TRBV10-2 and TRBJ2-7; TRBD2 matches 10 bases. The CDR3 contains 15 residues. Germline V gene sequence: CDR1 WSHSY, CDR2 SAAADI. The junction had 6 bases not matched to a gene; V was cut back by 3 bases and J by 4 bases. CDR3 loop: CASSDFSGRGYEQYF. The CDR3 DNA is TGCGCCAGCAGTGACTTCAGCGGGAGGGGGTACGAGCAGTACTTC.

The chain carries TRBV6-5 and TRBJ2-2; the match to TRBD1 covers 7 bases. Germline lookup yields CDR1 MNHEY and CDR2 SVGAGI. The CDR3 has 15 residues. Trimming cost V 5 bases and J 2 bases; bases outside gene matches: 5. In DNA form, the CDR3 reads TGTGCCAGCAGTCGACGACAGGGAAACACCGGGGAGCTGTTTTTT. Its translation: CASSRRQGNTGELFF.

The count of this clone is one. The chain carries TRBV29-1 and TRBJ2-3; D is ambiguous. V lost 3 bases to trimming and J lost 4 bases, with 11 bases between them. Germline assignment: CDR1 SQVTM and CDR2 ANQGSEA. The CDR3 is 13 amino acids. The CDR3 sequence: CSVELVGADTQYF. In DNA form, the CDR3 reads TGCAGCGTTGAGCTAGTAGGAGCAGATACGCAGTATTTT.

The genes are TRBV6-6 and TRBJ1-6, with D hard to call. Germline values: CDR1 MNHNY, CDR2 SVGAGI (reference sequence). Trimming took 3 bases from V and 18 from J, leaving 18 bases between them. The CDR3 contains 13 residues. The DNA for the CDR3 is TGTGCCAGCAGTTATGACGAATACAGTCTCCACCACTTT. Its translation: CASSYDEYSLHHF.

V and J are TRBV11-2 and TRBJ1-1; D remains ambiguous. The CDR3 contains 15 residues. Germline V CDR1 and CDR2: SGHAT, FQNNGV. The V end was cut by 2 bases, the J end by 0 bases, with 10 bases between. The DNA for the CDR3 is TGTGCCAGCAGCTTATTAGGGCGGATGAACACTGAAGCTTTCTTT. Translated, it gives CASSLLGRMNTEAFF. Supplemented by reference TRBV11-2 and TRBJ1-1, the full variable domain reads EAGVAQSPRYKIIEKRQSVAFWCNPISGHATLYWYQQILGQGPKLLIQFQNNGVVDDSQLPKDRFSAERLKGVDSTLKIQPAKLEDSAVYLCASSLLGRMNTEAFFGQGTRLTVV.

The chain links TRBV5-6 to TRBJ2-1, with TRBD2 identical over 12 bases. With V trimmed by 4 bases and J by 5 bases, 4 bases remained unmatched. Germline CDR1 SGHDT, CDR2 YYEEEE. CDR3 length equals 15 residues. The CDR3 region has the DNA TGTGCCAGCAGCCATCGGACTAGCGGGGACAATGAGCAGTTCTTC. It yields the protein CASSHRTSGDNEQFF.

The V call is TRBV5-1, the J call TRBJ2-3, with D hard to call. V was shortened by 1 base and J by 3 bases, with 9 bases between the two germline ends. This CDR3 contains 14 residues. The germline V gene encodes CDR1 SGHRS and CDR2 YFSETQ. This CDR3 is CASSLTAGTDTQYF. The CDR3 nucleotides read TGCGCCAGCAGCTTGACTGCAGGTACAGATACGCAGTATTTT.

The sample holds a few counts of this clone. The genes are TRBV11-1 and TRBJ2-7; 8 positions match TRBD2. Germline loops: CDR1 SGHAT, CDR2 FQDESV (reference sequence). The CDR3 has 12 residues. Trimming at V came to 5 bases and at J to 6 bases, leaving 3 bases not matched to a gene. The CDR3 loop reads CASSLGGGEQYF. CDR3 bases: TGTGCCAGCAGCCTCGGGGGGGGCGAGCAGTACTTC. Full variable domain (remainder filled in from reference TRBV11-1 and TRBJ2-7): EAEVAQSPRYKITEKSQAVAFWCDPISGHATLYWYRQILGQGPELLVQFQDESVVDDSQLPKDRFSAERLKGVDSTLKIQPAELGDSAMYLCASSLGGGEQYFGPGTRLTVT.

The sample holds one count of this clone. V is TRBV28 and J is TRBJ1-6; D remains unclear. V lost 6 bases and J lost 6, with 3 bases in between. Looked up from germline, CDR1 is MDHEN and CDR2 is SYDVKM. CDR3 length equals 11 residues. CDR3 in amino acids: CASRANSPLHF. For the CDR3, the DNA is TGTGCCAGCAGAGCTAATTCACCCCTCCACTTT.

The chain combines TRBV7-9 with TRBJ1-2; 7 bases are shared with TRBD1. With 3 bases clipped from V and 4 bases from J, the junction kept 11 bases outside the gene matches. This CDR3 has 16 residues. The germline CDR1 and CDR2 sequences are SEHNR and FQNEAQ (reference sequence). CDR3 protein: CASSLVGQGVGYGYTF. The CDR3 DNA reads TGTGCCAGCAGCTTGGTTGGTCAGGGGGTAGGCTATGGCTACACCTTC.

The rearrangement joins TRBV4-3 to TRBJ2-7, with 10 bases lining up with TRBD1. V was clipped by 0 bases and J by 5 bases; unmatched bases: 7. Germline CDR1 is LGHNA and CDR2 is YSLEER. This CDR3 comprises 16 residues. CDR3 DNA sequence: TGCGCCAGCAGCCAAGATTTGAGACAGGGGGCCGACGAGCAGTACTTC. Translated: CASSQDLRQGADEQYF.

The chain is built from TRBV5-1 and TRBJ1-2; D unclear. The V and J ends lost 4 bases and 4 bases respectively, with 14 bases between them. The CDR3 has 14 amino acids. Germline CDR1 reads SGHRS; CDR2 reads YFSETQ. CDR3 region: CASSLRPGGYGYTF. The CDR3, as DNA: TGCGCCAGCAGCCTTAGGCCCGGCGGCTATGGCTACACCTTC.

There are a few counts of this clone. This chain links TRBV27 with TRBJ2-7, with TRBD1 matching 10 bases. This CDR3 contains 15 residues. CDR1 and CDR2 (germline): MNHEY, SMNVEV (reference sequence). With 5 bases clipped from V and 6 bases from J, the junction kept 10 bases outside the gene matches. This CDR3 is CASSPRQGASGEQYF. CDR3 DNA: TGTGCCAGCAGTCCTAGACAGGGGGCATCAGGCGAGCAGTACTTC.